The T cell receptor (beta chain) described here comes from a study of beta chain features in type 1 diabetes. Findings of the study overall: Patients with Type 1 diabetes showed moderately but significantly shorter TCRB CDR3s in all four CD4+ subsets. Whether HLA type affects TCRB rearrangement stayed undetermined in the present work.

Of note for this clone: Antigen specificity is unknown.

CD4+ cells of the naive, central memory, regulatory and stem cell-like memory types were sorted via CD45RO/CCR7/CD25/CD127/CD95/CD27. Since all of the isolated RNA was reverse transcribed, expressed TCRB transcripts were what got sequenced. Method: immunoSEQ multiplex PCR; TCRdb's copy keeps in-frame clones and lacks some. The repertoire holds 550,000 to 850,000 clones, with roughly an eighth as singletons. This TCR was sampled from a man between 18 and 35 years old with type 1 diabetes. The sequenced sample consisted of naive CD4+ T cells from blood.

CDR3 loop: CASSTLTGTSGYTF. The CDR3 region has the DNA TGTGCCAGCAGCACCCTGACAGGGACCTCGGGCTACACCTTC. J is TRBJ1-2 and V is TRBV7-9, with TRBD1 matching over 7 bases. V lost 5 bases and J lost 8; bases outside the gene matches: 11. The length of the CDR3 is 14 residues. CDR1 SEHNR and CDR2 FQNEAQ come from the germline V gene (reference sequence).